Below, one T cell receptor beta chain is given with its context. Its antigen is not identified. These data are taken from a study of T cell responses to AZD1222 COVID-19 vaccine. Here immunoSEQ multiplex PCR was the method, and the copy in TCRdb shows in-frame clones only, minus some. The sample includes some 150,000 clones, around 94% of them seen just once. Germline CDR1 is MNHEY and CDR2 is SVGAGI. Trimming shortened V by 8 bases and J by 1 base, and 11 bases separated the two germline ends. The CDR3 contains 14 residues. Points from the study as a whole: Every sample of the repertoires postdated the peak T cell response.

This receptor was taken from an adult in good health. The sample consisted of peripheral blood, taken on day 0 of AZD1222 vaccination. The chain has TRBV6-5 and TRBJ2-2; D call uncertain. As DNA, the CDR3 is TGTGCCAGCTCAACAAGGGTGAACACCGGGGAGCTGTTTTTT. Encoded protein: CASSTRVNTGELFF.